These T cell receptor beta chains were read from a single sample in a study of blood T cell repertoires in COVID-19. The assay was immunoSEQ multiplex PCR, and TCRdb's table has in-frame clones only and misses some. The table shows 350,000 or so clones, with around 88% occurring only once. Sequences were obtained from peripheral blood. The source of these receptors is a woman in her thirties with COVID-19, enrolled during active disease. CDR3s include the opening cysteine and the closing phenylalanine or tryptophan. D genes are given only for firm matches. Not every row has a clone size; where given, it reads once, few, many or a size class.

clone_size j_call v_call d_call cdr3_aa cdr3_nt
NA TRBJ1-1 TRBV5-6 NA CASSFGGASEAFF TGTGCCAGCAGCTTCGGGGGGGCATCTGAAGCTTTCTTT
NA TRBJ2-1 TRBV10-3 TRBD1 CAIRRGQDPSYNEQFF TGTGCCATCAGGAGGGGACAGGACCCTTCCTACAATGAGCAGTTCTTC
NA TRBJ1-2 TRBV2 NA CASSYDRMVAYGYTF TGTGCCAGCAGTTATGACAGGATGGTTGCCTATGGCTACACCTTC
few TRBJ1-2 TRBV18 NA CASSHVDHGYTF TGTGCCAGCTCCCACGTAGATCACGGCTACACCTTC
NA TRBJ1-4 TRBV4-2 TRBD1 CASSRDRGFSEKLFF TGTGCCAGCAGCCGGGACAGGGGCTTTTCGGAAAAACTGTTTTTT
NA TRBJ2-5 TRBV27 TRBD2 CASSFGLAGKETQYF TGTGCCAGCAGTTTTGGTCTAGCGGGGAAAGAGACCCAGTACTTC
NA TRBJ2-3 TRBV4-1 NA CASSQDRGTDTQYF TGCGCCAGCAGCCAAGATCGGGGCACAGATACGCAGTATTTT
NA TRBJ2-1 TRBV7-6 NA CASSPGQTRDEQFF TGTGCCAGCAGCCCCGGACAGACTCGGGATGAGCAGTTCTTC
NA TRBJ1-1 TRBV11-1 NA CASSFSSYSGTEAFF TGTGCCAGCAGCTTCTCTTCCTACAGCGGAACTGAAGCTTTCTTT
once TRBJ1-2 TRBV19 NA CASSINYYGYTF TGTGCCAGTAGTATTAATTACTATGGCTACACCTTC
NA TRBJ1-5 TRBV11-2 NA CASSLFEGQPQHF TGTGCCAGCAGCTTATTTGAGGGTCAGCCCCAGCATTTT
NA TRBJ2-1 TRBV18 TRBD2 CASSPPGLGNNEQFF TGTGCCAGCTCTCCCCCGGGACTAGGAAACAATGAGCAGTTCTTC
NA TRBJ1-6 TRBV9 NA CASSVSSDSYNSPLHF TGTGCCAGCAGCGTAAGCTCTGACTCCTATAATTCACCCCTCCACTTT
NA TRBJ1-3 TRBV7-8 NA CASSLDRSSGNTIYF TGTGCCAGCAGCCTCGACAGGAGCTCTGGAAACACCATATATTTT
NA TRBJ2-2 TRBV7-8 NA CASNVRVNTGELFF TGTGCCAGCAACGTTCGGGTGAACACCGGGGAGCTGTTTTTT
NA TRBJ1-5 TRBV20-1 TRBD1 CSASVTGGAHQPQHF TGCAGTGCTAGTGTCACAGGGGGTGCCCATCAGCCCCAGCATTTT
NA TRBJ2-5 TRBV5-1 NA CASSPNPGQEETQYF TGCGCCAGCAGTCCTAACCCAGGTCAGGAAGAGACCCAGTACTTC
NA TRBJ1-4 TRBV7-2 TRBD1 CASSQQGWGEKLFF TGTGCCAGCAGCCAACAGGGGTGGGGTGAAAAACTGTTTTTT
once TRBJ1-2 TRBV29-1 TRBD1 CSEGDRGLGYTF TGCAGCGAAGGGGACAGGGGGCTTGGCTACACCTTC
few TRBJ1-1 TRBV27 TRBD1 CASSYRGLNTEAFF TGTGCCAGCAGCTACAGGGGTCTCAACACTGAAGCTTTCTTT
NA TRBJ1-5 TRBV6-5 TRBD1 CASSSDRGINQPQHF TGTGCCAGCAGTTCCGACAGGGGGATCAATCAGCCCCAGCATTTT
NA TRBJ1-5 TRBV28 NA CASSLSRIRKRQPQHF TGTGCCAGCAGTTTATCTCGGATCCGGAAGCGTCAGCCCCAGCATTTT
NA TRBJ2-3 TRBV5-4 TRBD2 CASSPSDSGRTDTQYF TGTGCCAGCAGCCCAAGTGATAGCGGGCGCACAGATACGCAGTATTTT
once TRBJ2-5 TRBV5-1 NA CASSLAPRGYQETQYF TGCGCCAGCAGCTTGGCTCCTCGAGGGTACCAAGAGACCCAGTACTTC
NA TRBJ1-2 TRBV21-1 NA CASSKDRETSANYGYTF TGTGCCAGCAGCAAAGACAGGGAGACAAGTGCTAACTATGGCTACACCTTC
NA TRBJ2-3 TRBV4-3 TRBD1 CASSRSYRGSTDTQYF TGCGCCAGCAGCCGCTCTTACAGGGGAAGCACAGATACGCAGTATTTT